This T cell receptor beta chain was sequenced during a study of cytomegalovirus exposure and HLA in healthy donors. Whole-study findings and limits: In vitro testing confirmed a few CMV-associated chains as specific for CMV antigens. An analysis that was carried out later associated some 17,000 TCR beta sequences with HLA alleles at 0.05 false discovery rate.

The CDR3 length is 12 residues. From germline, CDR1 is GTSNPN and CDR2 SVGIG (reference sequence). The junction had 7 bases not matched to a gene; V was cut back by 5 bases and J by 9 bases. Researchers ran the PCR with 60 Vbeta and 13 Jbeta primers. Clones were read by immunoSEQ multiplex PCR, and TCRdb kept only the in-frame ones, dropping some. Here the sample table reports 140,000 to 150,000 clones. Points on this clone: Its antigen is undetermined.

This rearrangement joins TRBV30 to TRBJ2-1; 7 nucleotides agree with TRBD1. The TCR comes from a male donor in good health and CMV-seronegative. The material sequenced was PBMCs. The CDR3 sequence: CAWGAGGSEQFF. The CDR3 DNA is TGTGCCTGGGGGGCAGGGGGAAGTGAGCAGTTCTTC.